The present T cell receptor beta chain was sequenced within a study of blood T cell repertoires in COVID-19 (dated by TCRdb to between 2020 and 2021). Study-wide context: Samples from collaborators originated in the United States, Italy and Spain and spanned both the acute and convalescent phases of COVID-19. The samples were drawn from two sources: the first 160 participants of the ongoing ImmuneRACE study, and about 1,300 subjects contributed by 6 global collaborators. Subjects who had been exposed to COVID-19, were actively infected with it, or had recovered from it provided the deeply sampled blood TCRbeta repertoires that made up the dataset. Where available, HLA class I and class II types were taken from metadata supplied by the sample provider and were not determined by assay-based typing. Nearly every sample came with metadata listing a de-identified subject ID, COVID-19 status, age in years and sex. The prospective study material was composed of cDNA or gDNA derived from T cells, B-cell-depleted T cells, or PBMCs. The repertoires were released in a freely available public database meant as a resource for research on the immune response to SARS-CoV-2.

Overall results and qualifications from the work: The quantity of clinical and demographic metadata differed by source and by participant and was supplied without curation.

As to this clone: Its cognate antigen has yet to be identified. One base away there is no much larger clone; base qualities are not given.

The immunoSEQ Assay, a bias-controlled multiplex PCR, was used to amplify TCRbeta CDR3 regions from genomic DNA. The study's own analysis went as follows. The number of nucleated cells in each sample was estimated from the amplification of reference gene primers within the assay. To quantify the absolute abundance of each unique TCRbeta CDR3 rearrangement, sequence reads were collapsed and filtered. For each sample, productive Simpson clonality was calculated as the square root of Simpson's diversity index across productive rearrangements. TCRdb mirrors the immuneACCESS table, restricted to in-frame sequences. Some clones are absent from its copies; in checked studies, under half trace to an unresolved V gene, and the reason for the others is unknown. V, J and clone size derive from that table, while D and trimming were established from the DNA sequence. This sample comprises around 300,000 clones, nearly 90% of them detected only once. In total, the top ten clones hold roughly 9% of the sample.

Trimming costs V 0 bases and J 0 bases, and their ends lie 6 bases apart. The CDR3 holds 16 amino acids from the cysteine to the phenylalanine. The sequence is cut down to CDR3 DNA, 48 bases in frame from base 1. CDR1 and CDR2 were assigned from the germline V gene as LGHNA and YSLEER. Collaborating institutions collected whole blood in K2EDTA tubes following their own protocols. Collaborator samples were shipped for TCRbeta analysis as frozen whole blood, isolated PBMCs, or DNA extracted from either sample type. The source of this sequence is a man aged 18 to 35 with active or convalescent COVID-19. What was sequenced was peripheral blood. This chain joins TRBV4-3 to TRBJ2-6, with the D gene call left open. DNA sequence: TGCGCCAGCAGCCAAGACAGCGCCTCTGGGGCCAACGTCCTGACTTTC. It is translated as CASSQDSASGANVLTF.